A selection of T cell receptor beta chains follows, all from one sample in a study of T cell responses to AZD1222 COVID-19 vaccine. The protocol was immunoSEQ multiplex PCR, while the TCRdb copy is restricted to in-frame clones and leaves out a portion. Of 100,000 or so clones listed, roughly 89% are singletons. The specimen comprised peripheral blood, sampled on day 0 of AZD1222 vaccination. These receptors all come from an adult in good health. CDR3s include the opening cysteine and the closing phenylalanine or tryptophan. Fields, in order: CDR3 protein, CDR3 DNA, V gene, J gene, D gene. A D gene is named only where the DNA matches it firmly.

cdr3_aa: CASSYSTTHTYEQYF
cdr3_nt: TGTGCCAGCAGTTACTCGACGACTCACACCTACGAGCAGTACTTC
v_call: TRBV6-5
j_call: TRBJ2-7
d_call: -

cdr3_aa: CASSLSGGPYGYTF
cdr3_nt: TGTGCCAGCAGCTTATCGGGGGGGCCCTATGGCTACACCTTC
v_call: TRBV11-2
j_call: TRBJ1-2
d_call: -

cdr3_aa: CASSLGGTFHTF
cdr3_nt: TGTGCCAGCAGCTTGGGGGGGACTTTCCACACCTTC
v_call: TRBV5-4
j_call: TRBJ1-2
d_call: -

cdr3_aa: CASSPALASQGDTQYF
cdr3_nt: TGTGCCAGCTCACCAGCCCTAGCATCCCAAGGAGATACGCAGTATTTT
v_call: TRBV18
j_call: TRBJ2-3
d_call: -

cdr3_aa: CASSSGAGGKAGYTF
cdr3_nt: TGCGCCAGCAGCTCCGGGGCGGGAGGGAAGGCGGGCTACACCTTC
v_call: TRBV4-3
j_call: TRBJ1-2
d_call: -

cdr3_aa: CASSIGVASPLHF
cdr3_nt: TGTGCCAGTAGTATAGGTGTCGCATCACCCCTCCACTTT
v_call: TRBV19
j_call: TRBJ1-6
d_call: -

cdr3_aa: CASSPVGGTSTGELFF
cdr3_nt: TGTGCCAGCAGCCCCGTTGGCGGGACGAGCACCGGGGAGCTGTTTTTT
v_call: TRBV7-2
j_call: TRBJ2-2
d_call: -

cdr3_aa: CASSLGPVAGELFF
cdr3_nt: TGTGCCAGCAGCTTAGGTCCGGTGGCAGGGGAGCTGTTTTTT
v_call: TRBV7-9
j_call: TRBJ2-2
d_call: -

cdr3_aa: CASSDPRDSNTEAFF
cdr3_nt: TGTGCCAGCAGTGACCCGAGGGACAGTAACACTGAAGCTTTCTTT
v_call: TRBV6-4
j_call: TRBJ1-1
d_call: TRBD1

cdr3_aa: CASSLAGGSNEQFF
cdr3_nt: TGTGCCAGCAGCTTGGCGGGGGGTTCCAATGAGCAGTTCTTC
v_call: TRBV7-3
j_call: TRBJ2-1
d_call: TRBD2